The clone carrying this T cell receptor (beta chain) showed up just once. Its specificity is unknown. This specimen belongs to a study of shared clonotypes between healthy human individuals. Study-level background: Per donor, CD8 memory used one plate, CD8 naive used two, CD4 memory used three and CD4 naive used three. General study results and limits: Larger estimated richness was generally recorded for naive subsets relative to memory subsets.

Germline CDR1 is LNHDA and CDR2 is SQIVND (reference sequence). The CDR3 extends over 11 amino acids. V was cut by 6 bases and J by 7 bases, with 10 bases left in between. Some clones are missing from TCRdb's copy, which holds only in-frame ones; the method was immunoSEQ multiplex PCR. The sample yields about 2.4 million clones, under 95% seen once. The V and J genes are TRBV19 and TRBJ2-7; the D is unclear. The TCR originated in a man younger than 35 in good health. Some clones in this sample may be carry-over from other donors' samples. Sequencing was carried out using naive CD4+ T cells from PBMCs. As to subset: CD45RA+ positively selected. CDR3 in amino acids: CASRRAGEQYF. In DNA, the CDR3 is TGTGCCAGTAGACGGGCTGGGGAGCAGTACTTC.